Each of the 17 T cell receptor beta chains below was sequenced from the same sample in a study of blood T cell repertoires in COVID-19 (dated by TCRdb to the early 2020s). Library prep was done by the immunoSEQ multiplex PCR assay. TCRdb stores this immuneACCESS table with in-frame sequences only. Part of the clones is absent; in the studies checked, under half of the shortfall reflects unresolved V genes, and no reason is known for the rest. In this sample the table shows about 250,000 clones, roughly 89% of which occur a single time. The biggest ten clones account for 3.5% to 4% of the sample. Source material: PBMCs or T cells enriched from blood (not recorded which). These receptors all stem from a woman aged 25 to 39 with acute COVID-19.

This clone was counted once. This CDR3 is CASSDGREGYTF. CDR3 nucleotides: TGCGCCAGCAGTGATGGCAGGGAAGGCTACACCTTC. The chain couples TRBV10-2 to TRBJ1-2, with a weak D call TRBD1 (5 bases). The V end lost 3 bases, the J end lost 8 bases, and 10 bases lay between the germline ends. From germline, CDR1 is WSHSY and CDR2 SAAADI. The CDR3 spans 12 residues.

V and J are TRBV6-5 and TRBJ2-3; D is uncertain. This CDR3 region has 14 residues. In germline, CDR1 is MNHEY, CDR2 SVGAGI. V lost 0 bases, J lost 9 bases, and 13 bases lay in between. The DNA for the CDR3 is TGTGCCAGCAGTTACTCGATCCAGGTTGTAACGCAGTATTTT. This gives the protein CASSYSIQVVTQYF.

The chain carries TRBV19 and TRBJ2-7; D might be TRBD1 (5 bases). Germline V gene data show CDR1 as LNHDA and CDR2 as SQIVND (reference sequence). The CDR3 sequence is 15 residues long. V was trimmed by 6 bases and J by 2 bases, leaving 17 bases between them. The CDR3 reads CASREYDSLTYEQYF. The CDR3 DNA reads TGTGCCAGTAGGGAATATGACAGTCTTACCTACGAGCAGTACTTC.

The genes are TRBV6-5 and TRBJ1-6, with 9 bases that match TRBD1. J was trimmed by 6 bases and V by 7 bases; bases with no gene match: 7. Germline CDR1 MNHEY, CDR2 SVGAGI. The CDR3 has 15 amino acids. The CDR3 is CASTPSQGANSPLHF. In nucleotides, the CDR3 is TGTGCCAGCACCCCATCACAGGGGGCTAATTCACCCCTCCACTTT.

This clone is a singleton in its sample. The V gene is TRBV19, the J gene TRBJ2-1; 15 bases align to TRBD2. V shed 6 bases and J 4 bases; nucleotides not matched to a gene: 16. The germline V gene has CDR1 LNHDA and CDR2 SQIVND (reference sequence). The CDR3 sequence is 20 residues long. CDR3 nucleotides: TGTGCCAGTAGGAGAATACAAGGACTAGCGGGGGGGCCGAGGTACAATGAGCAGTTCTTC. This gives the protein CASRRIQGLAGGPRYNEQFF. Variable domain in full (rest from reference TRBV19 and TRBJ2-1): DGGITQSPKYLFRKEGQNVTLSCEQNLNHDAMYWYRQDPGQGLRLIYYSQIVNDFQKGDIAEGYSVSREKKESFPLTVTSAQKNPTAFYLCASRRIQGLAGGPRYNEQFFGPGTRLTVL.

The chain uses TRBV30 and TRBJ1-5, with D unresolved. This CDR3 has 15 amino acids. V was clipped by 0 bases and J by 0 bases, with 9 bases between them. In germline, CDR1 is GTSNPN, CDR2 SVGIG (reference sequence). This chain's CDR3 is CAWSVRSYSNQPQHF. CDR3 bases: TGTGCCTGGAGTGTACGGAGTTATAGCAATCAGCCCCAGCATTTT. The variable domain in full, with the rest retrieved from reference TRBV30 and TRBJ1-5, is SQTIHQWPATLVQPVGSPLSLECTVEGTSNPNLYWYRQAAGRGLQLLFYSVGIGQISSEVPQNLSASRPQDRQFILSSKKLLLSDSGFYLCAWSVRSYSNQPQHFGDGTRLSIL.

This chain joins TRBV6-5 and TRBJ1-1, with no clear D. This CDR3 region has 11 residues. V was trimmed by 8 bases and J by 10 bases, leaving 14 bases between them. From germline, CDR1 is MNHEY and CDR2 SVGAGI. This CDR3 is CASSTSRGAFF. The CDR3 nucleotides are TGTGCCAGCTCGACGTCGAGAGGAGCTTTCTTT.

The chain combines TRBV9 with TRBJ2-1; D is possibly TRBD2 (7 bases). V lost 3 bases, J lost 4 bases, and 14 bases lay in between. The germline V gene encodes CDR1 SGDLS and CDR2 YYNGEE. The CDR3 contains 15 residues. The CDR3, as DNA: TGTGCCAGCAGCGCTGCCCGGGGGGCATACAATGAGCAGTTCTTC. Protein sequence: CASSAARGAYNEQFF.

The chain recombines TRBV18 with TRBJ2-2; 7 bases are shared with TRBD1. CDR3 length equals 15 residues. V gave up 6 bases and J gave up 3 bases; unmatched junction bases: 7. Germline values: CDR1 KGHSH, CDR2 LQKENI. The CDR3 DNA is TGTGCCAGCTCCCACCGACAGGGCGACACCGGGGAGCTGTTTTTT. As protein: CASSHRQGDTGELFF.

The rearrangement links TRBV3-1 (or the pseudogene TRBV3-2) to TRBJ1-2; tentatively, D is TRBD1 (5 bases). Germline assignment: CDR1 LGHDT and CDR2 YNNKEL (reference sequence). Between the trimmed V and J ends, which lost 0 bases and 3 bases, there was a span of 8 bases. CDR3 length: 14 amino acids. The CDR3 coding sequence is TGTGCCAGCAGCCAAGAAGGGGACTACTATGGCTACACCTTC. Translated, it gives CASSQEGDYYGYTF.

The chain carries TRBV7-9 and TRBJ1-2, with 7 bases that match TRBD1. The germline V gene has CDR1 SEHNR and CDR2 FQNEAQ (reference sequence). The CDR3 is 16 residues long. V gave up 1 base and J gave up 7 bases; unmatched junction bases: 12. The CDR3 sequence: CASSLGTRQGRVGYTF. The CDR3, as DNA: TGTGCCAGCAGCTTAGGAACTCGACAGGGCCGGGTTGGCTACACCTTC.

The chain has TRBV5-5 and TRBJ1-3; possible D gene TRBD1, 6 bases. This CDR3 is built from 15 residues. Trimming removed 2 bases at V and 0 bases at J, with 9 bases between. Germline V CDR1 and CDR2: SGHKS, YYEKEE (reference sequence). The CDR3 bases are TGTGCCAGCAGCTTCCAGGACAGCTCTGGAAACACCATATATTTT. Encoded protein: CASSFQDSSGNTIYF.

The chain links TRBV24-1 to TRBJ2-2, with TRBD1 as a possible D gene (6 bases). V shed 2 bases and J shed 3 bases, with 15 bases lying between them. Germline V gene data show CDR1 as KGHDR and CDR2 as SFDVKD. The CDR3 has 17 amino acids. The CDR3 coding sequence is TGTGCCACCAGTGATTCAGGGCAGGGGACCGACACCGGGGAGCTGTTTTTT. The encoded protein is CATSDSGQGTDTGELFF.

This clone was detected a few times. The J gene is TRBJ1-3, the V gene TRBV12-3 or TRBV12-4; tentatively, D is TRBD1 (5 bases). The V and J ends lost 5 bases and 3 bases respectively, with 8 bases between them. CDR3 length: 13 residues. For the CDR3, the DNA is TGTGCCAGCAGTAGGGGTTTTGGAAACACCATATATTTT. This sequence encodes CASSRGFGNTIYF.

There are a few counts of this clone. This chain uses TRBV4-1 with TRBJ2-2; a weak D match, TRBD2 (5 bases). The germline V gene has CDR1 MGHRA and CDR2 YSYEKL. Trimming took off 5 bases at V and 2 bases at J, with 12 bases between the two ends. CDR3 size: 15 residues. This CDR3 is CASSTRAGNTGELFF. CDR3 DNA sequence: TGCGCCAGCAGCACCCGTGCGGGTAACACCGGGGAGCTGTTTTTT.

V gene TRBV7-9 combines with J gene TRBJ1-1; tentatively, D is TRBD1 (5 bases). This CDR3 region has 14 residues. Trimming cost V 2 bases and J 1 base, with 8 bases left between them. Per the germline V gene, CDR1 is SEHNR and CDR2 is FQNEAQ (reference sequence). The CDR3 region has the DNA TGTGCCAGCAGCTTATCCGGGGGGAACACTGAAGCTTTCTTT. Translating gives CASSLSGGNTEAFF. The complete variable domain, with remaining parts taken from reference TRBV7-9 and TRBJ1-1, reads DTGVSQNPRHKITKRGQNVTFRCDPISEHNRLYWYRQTLGQGPEFLTYFQNEAQLEKSRLLSDRFSAERPKGSFSTLEIQRTEQGDSAMYLCASSLSGGNTEAFFGQGTRLTVV.

V and J are TRBV7-3 and TRBJ2-1, with 9 positions matching TRBD2. The CDR3 has 19 residues. Germline V CDR1 and CDR2: SGHTA, FQGTGA. The V and J ends lost 1 base and 10 bases, in that order; junction bases with no gene match: 20. CDR3 protein: CASSLRKHPGGLARREQFF. CDR3 DNA: TGTGCCAGCAGCTTAAGGAAACACCCTGGGGGACTAGCCCGACGGGAGCAGTTCTTC.